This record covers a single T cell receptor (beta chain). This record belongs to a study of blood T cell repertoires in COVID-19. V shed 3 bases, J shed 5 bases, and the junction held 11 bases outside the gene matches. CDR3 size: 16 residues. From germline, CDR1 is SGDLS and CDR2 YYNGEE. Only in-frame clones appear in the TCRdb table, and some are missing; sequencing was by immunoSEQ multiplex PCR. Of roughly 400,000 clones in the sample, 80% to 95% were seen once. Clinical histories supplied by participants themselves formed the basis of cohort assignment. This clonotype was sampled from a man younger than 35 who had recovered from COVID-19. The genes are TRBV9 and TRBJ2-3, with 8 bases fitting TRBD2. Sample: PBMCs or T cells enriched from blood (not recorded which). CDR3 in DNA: TGTGCCAGCAGCGACCAGATTAGCGGGGACCGAGATACGCAGTATTTT. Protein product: CASSDQISGDRDTQYF.